What follows are 30 T cell receptor beta chains derived from one specimen sequenced in a study of CD8 T cells in ankylosing spondylitis. Each CDR3 protein gets one entry after TCRdb re-called the 5' RACE reads with MiXCR. The table includes around 140,000 distinct CDR3 sequences, more than 9.5% detected once. Sample: blood, either unsorted or a sorted T cell fraction (not recorded which). The receptors originated from a female donor with ankylosing spondylitis or in good health (not recorded which).

J is TRBJ2-1 and V is TRBV10-2, with D tentatively TRBD1 or TRBD2 (5 bases each). CDR3 length equals 14 residues. The ends were cut back, 3 bases at V and 12 bases at J, with 18 bases in the middle. CDR1 and CDR2 from the germline V gene are WSHSY and SAAADI. CDR3 in DNA: TGCGCCAGCAGTGAATCGTCCAGGGTCCGGGGGCAGTTCTTC. Translating it yields CASSESSRVRGQFF.

The chain has TRBV7-6 and TRBJ2-3, with D maybe TRBD2 (5 bases). The CDR3 spans 15 residues. Trimming stripped 5 bases from V and 4 bases from J, with 16 bases between. Germline assignment: CDR1 SGHVS and CDR2 FNYEAQ. As DNA, the CDR3 is TGTGCCAGCAGCCCCACTAGGATGGTTGCAGATACGCAGTATTTT. Amino acid sequence: CASSPTRMVADTQYF.

Points on this clonotype: The junction departs from germline at one end; a sequencing error may be responsible. This rearrangement joins TRBV6-5 to TRBJ1-1; D is undetermined. This CDR3 is built from 14 residues. CDR1 MNHEY and CDR2 SVGAGI come from the germline V gene. This chain's CDR3 is CAGSFSSENTEAFF. CDR3 coding DNA: TGTGCCGGCAGTTTTAGTTCAGAGAACACTGAAGCTTTCTTT.

Many counts were recorded for this clonotype. The J gene is TRBJ1-1, the V gene TRBV7-3, with D possibly matching TRBD1 (5 bases). V lost 3 bases to trimming and J lost 10 bases, with 15 bases between them. The CDR3 is 13 residues long. Germline lookup yields CDR1 SGHTA and CDR2 FQGTGA. In DNA form, the CDR3 reads TGTGCCAGCAGCTTGTCAGGGTCCAGCGTAGCTTTCTTT. This translates into CASSLSGSSVAFF.

Note on this clonotype: This may stem from a read error, because a much larger clone lies one nucleotide away. Since the CDR3 does not end with the conserved phenylalanine or tryptophan, this likely comes from a read error. The chain joins TRBV5-1 to TRBJ1-5; D unresolved. The CDR3 runs to 14 residues. Germline V lookup: CDR1 SGHRS, CDR2 YFSETQ. V was cut by 4 bases and J by 4 bases, with 12 bases left in between. The CDR3 DNA reads as TGCGCCAGCAGCCCCGATGGAGAGAATCAGCCCCAGCATTCT. It encodes CASSPDGENQPQHS.

This clonotype was counted at least ten times. The CDR3 coding sequence is TGTGCCAGCAGCCAACTGAGCGGGGGGGCGCAGTTCTTC. Translated: CASSQLSGGAQFF. This chain uses TRBV3-1 with TRBJ2-1, with 10 nucleotides matching TRBD2. This CDR3 contains 13 residues. After removal of 2 bases from V and 12 bases from J, the junction contained 4 bases not matched to a gene. CDR1 is LGHDT, CDR2 YNNKEL, per germline (reference sequence).

Many counts were recorded for this clonotype. The chain uses TRBV6-2 or TRBV6-3 and TRBJ1-1; 10 nucleotides align to TRBD1. Per the germline V gene, CDR1 is MNHEY and CDR2 is SVGEGT. This CDR3 is built from 17 residues. The trim removed 2 bases at V and 1 base at J, leaving 7 bases unmatched. The CDR3 DNA is TGTGCCAGCAGTTACGACCGCCGGGACAGGGGGAACACTGAAGCTTTCTTT. This sequence encodes CASSYDRRDRGNTEAFF.

This clonotype was counted many times. The V and J genes are TRBV28 and TRBJ2-5; D is unclear. Deletions cut 9 bases from V and 9 bases from J, with 35 bases between. The CDR3 is 18 amino acids. The V gene's germline CDR1 is MDHEN and CDR2 SYDVKM. The DNA of the CDR3 is TGTGCCAGTCAGACCCCCGCCAGCAGTTTCCTCGGACGCAACCCCCAGTACTTC. Translated: CASQTPASSFLGRNPQYF. Complete variable domain (other parts from reference TRBV28 and TRBJ2-5): DVKVTQSSRYLVKRTGEKVFLECVQDMDHENMFWYRQDPGLGLRLIYFSYDVKMKEKGDIPEGYSVSREKKERFSLILESASTNQTSMYLCASQTPASSFLGRNPQYFGPGTRLLVL.

The rearrangement uses TRBV6-1 and TRBJ1-5, with a weak D call TRBD1 (6 bases). The V gene's germline CDR1 is MNHNS and CDR2 SASEGT. This CDR3 region has 16 residues. Trimming removed 1 base from V and 5 bases from J, with 15 bases in between. The CDR3 bases are TGTGCCAGCAGTGAAGGTACAGGGATGGGCGATCAGCCCCAGCATTTT. Its translation: CASSEGTGMGDQPQHF.

The sample holds many counts of this clonotype. The chain links TRBV3-1 to TRBJ2-7; no clear D gene. V lost 1 base and J 3 bases, leaving 7 bases between the germline ends. CDR3 length equals 13 residues. Germline V lookup: CDR1 LGHDT, CDR2 YNNKEL (reference sequence). CDR3 in amino acids: CASSQVRHYEQYF. The CDR3 DNA sequence: TGTGCCAGCAGCCAAGTTCGACACTACGAGCAGTACTTC.

There are many counts of this clonotype. This chain joins TRBV29-1 and TRBJ2-2; 8 bases agree with TRBD2. J was trimmed by 6 bases and V by 6 bases; bases with no gene match: 3. Germline assignment: CDR1 SQVTM and CDR2 ANQGSEA. The CDR3 totals 12 residues. CDR3 sequence (DNA): TGCAGCGTCGACGGGGGGGCCGGGGAGCTGTTTTTT. Encoded protein: CSVDGGAGELFF.

This clonotype was seen ten or more times. The rearrangement links TRBV11-1 to TRBJ1-5, with D unclear. Germline assignment: CDR1 SGHAT and CDR2 FQDESV (reference sequence). The CDR3 covers 18 residues. Trimming took 0 bases from V and 0 from J, leaving 15 bases between them. The CDR3 loop reads CASSLAREALDSNQPQHF. The DNA of the CDR3 is TGTGCCAGCAGCTTAGCGCGAGAGGCCTTGGATAGCAATCAGCCCCAGCATTTT.

This clonotype was found many times. As DNA, the CDR3 is TGTGCCACCAGTGACGCTGCCCGAAAGGGACAGGCCACAGATACGCAGTATTTT. This encodes CATSDAARKGQATDTQYF. The chain joins TRBV24-1 to TRBJ2-3, with 8 bases matching TRBD1. V lost 4 bases and J lost 2; bases outside the gene matches: 13. This CDR3 has 18 amino acids. CDR1 is KGHDR, CDR2 SFDVKD, per germline.

With respect to this clonotype: A clone one base away is much larger, so this may be a read error. V usage is TRBV5-5 and J usage is TRBJ2-3; the D is unclear. V lost 4 bases and J 5 bases, leaving 17 bases between the germline ends. The CDR3 runs to 15 residues. From germline, CDR1 is SGHKS and CDR2 YYEKEE (reference sequence). The chain's CDR3 is CASSLASHGIDTQYF. Written as DNA, the CDR3 is TGTGCCAGCAGCCTGGCGTCCCACGGCATAGATACGCAGTATTTT.

This clonotype was observed many times. The V gene is TRBV9, the J gene TRBJ2-3; 8 nucleotides align to TRBD2. Germline V gives CDR1 SGDLS, CDR2 YYNGEE. J lost 5 bases, V lost 2 bases, and 10 bases had no gene match. This CDR3 comprises 16 residues. In nucleotides, the CDR3 is TGTGCCAGCAGCGTCCCACTAGCGGCCGTGCTAGATACGCAGTATTTT. Translating it yields CASSVPLAAVLDTQYF.

The sample holds many counts of this clonotype. V and J are TRBV5-1 and TRBJ1-2, with 7 bases that match TRBD1. J lost 4 bases, V lost 4 bases, and 10 bases had no gene match. Germline V gene sequence: CDR1 SGHRS, CDR2 YFSETQ. The CDR3 extends over 15 amino acids. The CDR3 DNA follows: TGCGCCAGCAGCATTGAGGGGGACAGAAGCTATGGCTACACCTTC. Translation gives CASSIEGDRSYGYTF.

The V gene is TRBV6-2 or TRBV6-3, the J gene TRBJ1-2; 10 bases fit TRBD1. This CDR3 contains 13 residues. V dropped 6 bases and J dropped 8; count of bases not matched to a gene: 6. Germline V lookup: CDR1 MNHEY, CDR2 SVGEGT. CDR3 sequence reads: CASSPDRGQGYTF. Here the CDR3 DNA reads TGTGCCAGCAGCCCAGACAGGGGGCAAGGCTACACCTTC.

There are many counts of this clonotype. J is TRBJ1-5 and V is TRBV7-9, with TRBD1 matching over 7 bases. Unmatched junction bases numbered 5, after V lost 5 bases and J lost 1 base. The CDR3 spans 15 residues. CDR1 is SEHNR and CDR2 is FQNEAQ in the germline V gene (reference sequence). CDR3 residues: CASSQQGPSNQPQHF. The CDR3 nucleotides read TGTGCCAGCAGCCAACAGGGGCCAAGCAATCAGCCCCAGCATTTT.

This clonotype was detected many times. This chain joins TRBV29-1 and TRBJ1-3; no reliable D call. The CDR3 is 14 residues long. In germline, CDR1 is SQVTM, CDR2 ANQGSEA. V was trimmed by 7 bases and J by 0 bases, leaving 13 bases between them. This CDR3 is CSGTMARSGNTIYF. CDR3 in DNA: TGCAGCGGGACCATGGCCCGCTCTGGAAACACCATATATTTT. Variable domain in full (rest from reference TRBV29-1 and TRBJ1-3): SAVISQKPSRDICQRGTSLTIQCQVDSQVTMMFWYRQQPGQSLTLIATANQGSEATYESGFVIDKFPISRPNLTFSTLTVSNMSPEDSSIYLCSGTMARSGNTIYFGEGSWLTVV.

The table lists this clonotype with many counts. The CDR3 coding sequence is TGCAGTGCTAGAGACGCTAGCGGACCTTTTGCAGATACGCAGTATTTT. This sequence encodes CSARDASGPFADTQYF. This rearrangement joins TRBV20-1 to TRBJ2-3; 7 positions agree with TRBD2. Trimming cost V 0 bases and J 4 bases; bases outside gene matches: 10. The CDR3 runs to 16 residues. Per germline, CDR1 DFQATT and CDR2 SNEGSKA (reference sequence).

Of note for this clonotype: This may be a read error, as it is one base from a much larger clone. The chain joins TRBV12-3 or TRBV12-4 to TRBJ2-1, with D tentatively TRBD2 (6 bases). The length of the CDR3 is 15 residues. V lost 5 bases and J lost 12, with 23 bases in between. The CDR3 DNA sequence: TGTGCCAGCAGTAGGGGAGGTGGGGCCGGCTATGGGCAGTTCTTC. Translated: CASSRGGGAGYGQFF.

This clonotype has a count of ten or more. The chain uses TRBV7-8 and TRBJ2-7; D not certain. There are 17 residues in the CDR3. With 3 bases removed from V and 0 bases from J, the gap between germline ends came to 18 bases. Germline assignment: CDR1 SGHVS and CDR2 FQNEAQ. DNA for the CDR3: TGTGCCAGCAGCTTGCGGCCTAGAACACCGAGCTCCTACGAGCAGTACTTC. Protein sequence: CASSLRPRTPSSYEQYF.

The J gene is TRBJ2-1, the V gene TRBV11-2; D ambiguous. The germline gives CDR1 SGHAT, CDR2 FQNNGV. The CDR3 has 16 amino acids. Trimming removed 0 bases at V and 3 bases at J, with 12 bases between. The CDR3 nucleotides read TGTGCCAGCAGCTTAGAACCAGCGACAATCTACAATGAGCAGTTCTTC. This codes for CASSLEPATIYNEQFF.

Ten or more counts support this clonotype. The V and J genes are TRBV7-8 and TRBJ1-1; 10 nucleotides match TRBD1. The CDR3 covers 16 residues. V trimming: 6 bases; J trimming: 5 bases; junction bases outside the gene matches: 12. Germline CDR1 is SGHVS and CDR2 is FQNEAQ. The CDR3 nucleotides read TGTGCCAGCAGTTCCGGGACAGGGGCTTCTTGGACTGAAGCTTTCTTT. This sequence encodes CASSSGTGASWTEAFF.

The rearrangement links TRBV28 to TRBJ1-3, with D possibly matching TRBD1 (6 bases). The germline V gene has CDR1 MDHEN and CDR2 SYDVKM. The CDR3 consists of 15 residues. V lost 10 bases and J lost 3, with 19 bases in between. The CDR3 DNA follows: TGTGCCAACAGGGCGACAAGTCGGTTTGGAAACACCATATATTTT. Residues: CANRATSRFGNTIYF.

The table lists this clonotype with many counts. The chain uses TRBV20-1 and TRBJ1-1, with a tentative D call TRBD1 (5 bases). Trimming left V 0 bases short and J 1 base short, with 12 bases between. The germline V gene encodes CDR1 DFQATT and CDR2 SNEGSKA (reference sequence). This CDR3 is built from 15 residues. The CDR3, as DNA: TGCAGTGCTAGAGATCGTAGGACACGGAACACTGAAGCTTTCTTT. It specifies CSARDRRTRNTEAFF.

This clonotype was observed a handful of times. The rearrangement links TRBV12-3 or TRBV12-4 to TRBJ2-2, with unresolved D. V was clipped by 6 bases and J by 3 bases, with 11 bases between them. The CDR3 totals 14 residues. This CDR3 reads CASRAGRDTGELFF. CDR3 DNA: TGTGCCAGCAGGGCAGGACGGGACACCGGGGAGCTGTTTTTT.

This clonotype was seen at least ten times. The chain has TRBV7-9 and TRBJ1-1; 8 positions agree with TRBD1. This CDR3 is built from 15 residues. In germline, CDR1 is SEHNR, CDR2 FQNEAQ (reference sequence). The V gene end was trimmed by 5 bases and the J gene end by 1 base; junction bases not matched to a gene: 6. The CDR3 DNA sequence: TGTGCCAGCAGCAACGGACAGGGAGGGAACACTGAAGCTTTCTTT. Translated: CASSNGQGGNTEAFF.

Comment on this clonotype: A much more abundant neighbour one base away suggests this may be a read error. The chain joins TRBV5-1 to TRBJ2-7; TRBD1 aligns across 7 bases. Germline-derived CDR1 and CDR2 are SGHRS and YFSETQ. CDR3 length: 13 amino acids. The V and J ends lost 4 bases and 10 bases, in that order; junction bases with no gene match: 11. CDR3 bases: TGCGCCAGCAGCCAAACCGACAGGGCCGATCAGTACTTC. It translates to CASSQTDRADQYF.

This clonotype was seen at least ten times. The chain has TRBV12-3 or TRBV12-4 and TRBJ1-2; D is perhaps TRBD1 (5 bases). The V gene lost 4 bases and the J gene lost 7 bases, with 10 bases spanning the gap. This CDR3 comprises 12 residues. CDR3 in DNA: TGTGCCAGCAGTTCCAAGGGGCTTGGCTACACCTTC. It specifies CASSSKGLGYTF.